The 13 T cell receptor beta chains below all came from one sample that was sequenced in a study of ipilimumab plus nivolumab after autologous stem cell transplantation. Data came from immunoSEQ multiplex PCR; TCRdb stores just in-frame clones and leaves some out. The table records 15,000 or so clones, over 75% of them present only once. Material: PBMCs, obtained in a trial of ipilimumab plus nivolumab as post-transplant consolidation. These receptor sequences come from a male donor with diffuse large B-cell lymphoma.

The V call is TRBV5-1, the J call TRBJ1-3; a weak D match, TRBD1 (6 bases). Germline V CDR1 and CDR2: SGHRS, YFSETQ. Trimming cost V 4 bases and J 0 bases, with 14 bases left between them. The CDR3 sequence is 16 residues long. CDR3 protein: CASSAGTLGSGNTIYF. The CDR3 DNA follows: TGCGCCAGCAGCGCGGGGACACTAGGCTCTGGAAACACCATATATTTT.

V usage is TRBV10-3 and J usage is TRBJ2-3, with 9 bases that match TRBD1. Germline V gene sequence: CDR1 ENHRY, CDR2 SYGVKD. This CDR3 contains 14 residues. After removal of 10 bases from V and 2 bases from J, the junction contained 7 bases not matched to a gene. The CDR3 DNA reads as TGTGCCAATGCAGACAGGGGGAACACAGATACGCAGTATTTT. Translating gives CANADRGNTDTQYF.

The J gene is TRBJ1-4, the V gene TRBV21-1; TRBD1 is taken as the D call from the table, unchecked against the DNA. TRBV21-1 is an annotated pseudogene. The CDR3 length is 17 residues. CDR3 DNA sequence: TGTGCCAGCAGCAAAGCGGGGACAGGGGGATTAGGTGAAAAACTGTTTTTT. Amino acids: CASSKAGTGGLGEKLFF.

In this sample, this clone turned up a few times. The genes are TRBV2 and TRBJ2-5; D might be TRBD1 (6 bases). With 1 base removed from V and 2 bases from J, the gap between germline ends came to 11 bases. This CDR3 contains 15 residues. Germline V lookup: CDR1 SNHLY, CDR2 FYNNEI. Here the CDR3 DNA reads TGTGCCAGCAGTGAAGTAGGGACATTTCAAGAGACCCAGTACTTC. Amino acids: CASSEVGTFQETQYF.

The chain combines TRBV11-1 with TRBJ1-1; D unresolved. The CDR3 runs to 13 residues. CDR1 and CDR2 from the germline V gene are SGHAT and FQDESV (reference sequence). V lost 7 bases, J lost 3 bases, and 12 bases lay in between. This CDR3 reads CASTRELYTEAFF. The CDR3 nucleotides read TGTGCCAGCACCCGGGAGCTTTACACTGAAGCTTTCTTT.

The J gene is TRBJ1-1, the V gene TRBV5-1; D gene ambiguous. The germline V and J ends were trimmed by 0 bases and 12 bases, with 18 bases remaining between them. Per the germline V gene, CDR1 is SGHRS and CDR2 is YFSETQ. The CDR3 length is 14 residues. Here the CDR3 DNA reads TGCGCCAGCAGCTTGGGTAGAGACGGATCTGTAACTTTCTTT. This sequence encodes CASSLGRDGSVTFF.

This sequence joins TRBV10-1 and TRBJ2-2; 11 bases match TRBD2. This CDR3 has 15 amino acids. V trimming: 3 bases; J trimming: 4 bases; junction bases outside the gene matches: 1. Germline values: CDR1 WNHNN, CDR2 SYGVQD (reference sequence). CDR3 sequence: CASSDTSGSTGELFF. CDR3 coding DNA: TGCGCCAGCAGTGATACTAGCGGGAGCACCGGGGAGCTGTTTTTT.

This clone was counted a single time. The chain carries TRBV2 and TRBJ1-2; D gene ambiguous. V was cut by 3 bases and J by 7 bases, with 15 bases left in between. The CDR3 contains 14 residues. Germline CDR1 reads SNHLY; CDR2 reads FYNNEI. CDR3 residues: CASSEETALGGYTF. The CDR3 DNA reads TGTGCCAGCAGTGAGGAGACGGCCCTTGGTGGCTACACCTTC.

The V and J genes are TRBV5-4 and TRBJ1-1; 7 bases are shared with TRBD1. V lost 4 bases to trimming and J lost 7 bases; unmatched junction nucleotides: 7. Germline loops: CDR1 SGHNT, CDR2 YYREEE (reference sequence). The length of the CDR3 is 13 residues. The chain's CDR3 is CASSRDRDGEAFF. CDR3 DNA: TGTGCCAGCAGCCGCGACAGGGATGGTGAAGCTTTCTTT. Based on the CDR3 plus reference TRBV5-4 and TRBJ1-1, the full variable domain is ETGVTQSPTHLIKTRGQQVTLRCSSQSGHNTVSWYQQALGQGPQFIFQYYREEENGRGNFPPRFSGLQFPNYSSELNVNALELDDSALYLCASSRDRDGEAFFGQGTRLTVV.

The chain joins TRBV7-6 to TRBJ1-1; D ambiguous. The CDR3 loop spans 13 amino acids. V was shortened by 0 bases and J by 5 bases, with 7 bases between the two germline ends. In germline, CDR1 is SGHVS, CDR2 FNYEAQ. This CDR3 reads CASSLAGRTEAFF. The DNA of the CDR3 is TGTGCCAGCAGCTTAGCTGGGAGGACTGAAGCTTTCTTT. Variable domain in full (rest from reference TRBV7-6 and TRBJ1-1): GAGVSQSPRYKVTKRGQDVALRCDPISGHVSLYWYRQALGQGPEFLTYFNYEAQQDKSGLPNDRFSAERPEGSISTLTIQRTEQRDSAMYRCASSLAGRTEAFFGQGTRLTVV.

The genes are TRBV2 and TRBJ2-3; D gene unclear. Germline V gene data show CDR1 as SNHLY and CDR2 as FYNNEI. The CDR3 spans 13 residues. V lost 6 bases to trimming and J lost 6 bases, with 13 bases between them. CDR3: CASSTDRRDTQYF. CDR3 DNA: TGTGCCAGCAGCACAGACCGTCGGGATACGCAGTATTTT.

The genes are TRBV19 and TRBJ1-5; the D gene is possibly TRBD1 (6 bases). The CDR3 is 16 residues long. With 4 bases removed from V and 0 bases from J, the gap between germline ends came to 13 bases. Looked up from germline, CDR1 is LNHDA and CDR2 is SQIVND (reference sequence). DNA for the CDR3: TGTGCCAGTAGTACATACAGGGTGGGTAGCAATCAGCCCCAGCATTTT. Its protein product is CASSTYRVGSNQPQHF.

The chain links TRBV4-1 to TRBJ2-1; 9 nucleotides agree with TRBD2. This CDR3 spans 17 amino acids. V shed 4 bases and J 5 bases; nucleotides not matched to a gene: 12. Looked up from germline, CDR1 is MGHRA and CDR2 is YSYEKL. The CDR3 spells CASSPSRLAEKNNEQFF. The CDR3 coding sequence is TGCGCCAGCAGCCCCAGCCGACTAGCGGAAAAAAACAATGAGCAGTTCTTC.